Described below is a single TCR beta chain sequence and its context. Germline CDR1 reads SQVTM; CDR2 reads ANQGSEA. The CDR3 runs to 18 residues. Trimming stripped 4 bases from V and 1 base from J, with 23 bases between. Clones were sequenced by immunoSEQ multiplex PCR, and TCRdb holds only the in-frame ones, with some missing. Among around 310,000 clones listed, over 80% were seen once. This sample stems from a study of blood T cell repertoires in COVID-19. The origin of this receptor is a man aged 30 to 39 who had recovered from COVID-19. The sequenced material came from PBMCs or T cells enriched from blood (not recorded which). This sequence joins TRBV29-1 and TRBJ1-3; TRBD1 might be the D (6 bases). The CDR3 protein is CSVVPQGTLTESGNTIYF. The DNA of the CDR3 is TGCAGCGTTGTACCACAGGGAACGCTTACAGAGTCTGGAAACACCATATATTTT. The full variable domain, its missing parts supplied by reference TRBV29-1 and TRBJ1-3, is SAVISQKPSRDICQRGTSLTIQCQVDSQVTMMFWYRQQPGQSLTLIATANQGSEATYESGFVIDKFPISRPNLTFSTLTVSNMSPEDSSIYLCSVVPQGTLTESGNTIYFGEGSWLTVV.